This entry is about one T cell receptor beta chain. The target of this receptor is not known. It has no much larger one-base neighbor in the sample; base qualities were not kept. This record belongs to a study of T cells in localized non-small cell lung cancer (TCRdb year 2020). In terms of the full investigation: Comparing tumors with uninvolved tumor-adjacent lungs, the study looked at the T cell repertoires of around 250 patients with early-stage NSCLC. The cohort was made up of approximately 250 treatment-naive NSCLC patients whose localized lung tumors had been resected. A mean age of around 66 years was recorded for the NSCLC patients, of whom 120 to 150 were male and 85 to 110 were female.

Two independent pathologists confirmed that the uninvolved adjacent lung, which was taken at least 2 cm from the tumor margin, was free of atypia. At diagnosis, tumor, uninvolved tumor-adjacent lung and peripheral blood were collected and then preserved as a mix of FFPE and fresh-frozen material. For CDR1 and CDR2, the germline V gene lists SGHNT and YENEEA. The CDR3 runs 14 amino acids, cysteine and phenylalanine included. CDR3 DNA is the only sequence kept; it has 42 bases, read in frame from the first base. V drops 3 bases and J drops 2 bases, leaving 11 bases in between. TCR beta CDR3 regions were sequenced from DNA using the immunoSEQ Assay. Per the authors' processing: To compute T cell density, TCR beta template counts were normalized to usable DNA, which was estimated by amplifying housekeeping genes. Using the preseqR package, richness was estimated by extrapolating to 120,000 templates for tissue samples and 400,000 templates for PBMC samples. Clonality was taken to be one minus Pielou's evenness. Tissue-enriched TCRs were identified by differential abundance testing using productive amino-acid clonotypes, minimum total count 5 and alpha 0.1. Repertoire overlap between compartments was quantified with the Jaccard Index and Morisita Overlap Index. TCR beta CDR3s were clustered by GLIPH together with public tetramer-defined viral CDR3s, and at least three viral sequences plus V-gene enrichment were required for viral motifs. TCRdb took this table from immuneACCESS and kept in-frame rearrangements with V and J called. Such tables lack part of the clones; where checked against another copy, unresolved V genes explain under half of the gap, and the rest is unexplained. V and J calls and clone size are as listed in that table; D and trimming were resolved from the DNA. The sample yields roughly 1,900 clones; roughly 18% were counted once. Clones ranked in the top ten supply around 12% of the sample.

Broad study findings and their caveats: Higher blood T cell density associated with longer overall survival, while higher adjacent-lung clonality associated with shorter survival. The highest T cell clonality was observed in uninvolved tumor-adjacent lung, where clonality exceeded that of tumor, suggesting that antigenic responses were more focused in uninvolved tumor-adjacent lung. Because multi-region tumor sequencing was not performed, intratumor heterogeneity could not be ruled out. A median of around 57 of the top 100 tumor clones were detected in paired uninvolved adjacent lung, and around 30 of these tumor clones were also found among the top 100 clones of the paired uninvolved adjacent lung. Because the study design was exploratory, TCR variables were selected using unadjusted p-values without false-discovery rate correction.

This specimen was normal lung tissue next to the tumor, taken before any cancer treatment. The sequence is built from TRBV11-3 and TRBJ2-7; no D gene is confidently identified. The receptor comes from a male donor at least 60 years old with stage I non-small cell lung cancer. The CDR3 sequence is CASSLAIRTYEQYF. The sequenced DNA: TGTGCCAGCAGCTTGGCCATTCGAACCTACGAGCAGTACTTC.